The present T cell receptor beta chain was sequenced within a study of T cell changes during pregnancy in multiple sclerosis. Germline trimming cut 8 bases from V and 9 bases from J; bases unmatched to any gene: 8. CDR1 and CDR2 from the germline V gene are SGDLS and YYNGEE. The CDR3 totals 14 residues. TCRdb keeps only in-frame clones here, not all; method: immunoSEQ multiplex PCR. The sample shows fewer than 90,000 clones, approximately 92% of them seen only once. This receptor was identified in a female donor in good health, enrolled as a control in a pregnancy study. Sequenced here: peripheral blood, sampled in the third trimester of pregnancy. The chain is built from TRBV9 and TRBJ2-1; 13 bases map to TRBD2. DNA of the CDR3: TGTGCCAGTACCCGGACTAGCGGGAGTATTGAGCAGTTCTTC. Protein: CASTRTSGSIEQFF.